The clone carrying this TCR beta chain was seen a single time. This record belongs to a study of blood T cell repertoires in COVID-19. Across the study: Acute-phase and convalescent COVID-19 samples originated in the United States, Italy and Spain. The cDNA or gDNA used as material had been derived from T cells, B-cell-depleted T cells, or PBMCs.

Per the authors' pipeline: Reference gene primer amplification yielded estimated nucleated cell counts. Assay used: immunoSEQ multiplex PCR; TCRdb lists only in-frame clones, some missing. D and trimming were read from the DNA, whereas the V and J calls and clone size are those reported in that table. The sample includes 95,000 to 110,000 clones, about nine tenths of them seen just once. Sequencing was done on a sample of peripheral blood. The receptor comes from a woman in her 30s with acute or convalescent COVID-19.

The CDR3 coding sequence is TGTGCCTGCGGGAACGGGAGGGATTCCTGGGGCACAGATACGCAGTATTTT. It codes for CACGNGRDSWGTDTQYF. The genes are TRBV30 and TRBJ2-3; 8 bases match TRBD2. V lost 6 bases to trimming and J lost 1 base; unmatched junction nucleotides: 15. CDR1 is GTSNPN and CDR2 is SVGIG in the germline V gene (reference sequence). This CDR3 is 17 amino acids long.